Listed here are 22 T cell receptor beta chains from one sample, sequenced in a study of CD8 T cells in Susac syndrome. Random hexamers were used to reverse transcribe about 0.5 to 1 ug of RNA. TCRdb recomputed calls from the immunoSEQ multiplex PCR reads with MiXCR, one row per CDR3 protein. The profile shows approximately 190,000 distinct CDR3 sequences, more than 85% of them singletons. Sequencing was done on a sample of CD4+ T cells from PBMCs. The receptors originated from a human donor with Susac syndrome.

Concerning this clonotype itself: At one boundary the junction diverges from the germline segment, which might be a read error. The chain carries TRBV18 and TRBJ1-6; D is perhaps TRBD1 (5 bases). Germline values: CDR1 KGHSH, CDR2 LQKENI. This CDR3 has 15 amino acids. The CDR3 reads CASSRGVSYNSPLHF. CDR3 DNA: TGTGCCAGCTCACGGGGGGTCTCCTATAATTCGCCCCTCCACTTT.

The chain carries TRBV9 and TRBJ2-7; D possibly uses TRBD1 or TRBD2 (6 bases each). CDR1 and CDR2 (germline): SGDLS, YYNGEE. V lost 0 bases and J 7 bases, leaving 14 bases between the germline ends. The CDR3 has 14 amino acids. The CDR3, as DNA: TGTGCCAGCAGCGTAGGGGGGGCTTCGGGGGAGCAGTACTTC. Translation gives CASSVGGASGEQYF.

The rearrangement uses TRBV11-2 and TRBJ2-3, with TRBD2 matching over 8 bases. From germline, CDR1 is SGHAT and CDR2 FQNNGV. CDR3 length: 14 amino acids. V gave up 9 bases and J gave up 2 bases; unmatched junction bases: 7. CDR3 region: CASSLAVHTDTQYF. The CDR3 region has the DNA TGTGCCAGTTCACTAGCGGTCCACACAGATACGCAGTATTTT.

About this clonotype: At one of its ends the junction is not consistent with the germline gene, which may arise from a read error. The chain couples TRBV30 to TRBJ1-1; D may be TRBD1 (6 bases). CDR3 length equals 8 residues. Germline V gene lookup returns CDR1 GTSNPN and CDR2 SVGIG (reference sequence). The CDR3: CAWGTSTF. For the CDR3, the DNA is TGTGCCTGGGGGACAAGTACCTTT.

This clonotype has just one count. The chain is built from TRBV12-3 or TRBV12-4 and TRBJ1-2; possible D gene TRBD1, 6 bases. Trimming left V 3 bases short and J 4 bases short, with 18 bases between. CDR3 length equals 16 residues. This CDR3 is CASSFSSEDRLYGYTF. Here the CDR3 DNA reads TGTGCCAGCAGTTTCTCCTCGGAGGACAGACTCTATGGCTACACCTTC.

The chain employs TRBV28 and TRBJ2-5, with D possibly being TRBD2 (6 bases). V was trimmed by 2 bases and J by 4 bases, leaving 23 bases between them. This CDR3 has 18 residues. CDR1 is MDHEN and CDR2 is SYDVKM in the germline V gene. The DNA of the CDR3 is TGTGCCAGCAGTTTAGGGCATGGAGGGTTTGTATTCGGAGAGACCCAGTACTTC. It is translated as CASSLGHGGFVFGETQYF.

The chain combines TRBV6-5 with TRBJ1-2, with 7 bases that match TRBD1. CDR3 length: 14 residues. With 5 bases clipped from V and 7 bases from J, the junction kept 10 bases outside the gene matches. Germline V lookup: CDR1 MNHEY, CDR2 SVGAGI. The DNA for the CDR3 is TGTGCCAGCAGTAATACTTGGGACAGTCCTGGCTACACCTTC. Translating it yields CASSNTWDSPGYTF.

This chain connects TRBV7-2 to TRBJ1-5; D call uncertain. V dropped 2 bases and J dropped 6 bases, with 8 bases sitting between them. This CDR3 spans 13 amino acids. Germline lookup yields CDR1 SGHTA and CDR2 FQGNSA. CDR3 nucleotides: TGTGCCAGCAGCTTATGGTGGGGTCAGCCCCAGCATTTT. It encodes CASSLWWGQPQHF. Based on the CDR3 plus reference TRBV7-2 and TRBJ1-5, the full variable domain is GAGVSQSPSNKVTEKGKDVELRCDPISGHTALYWYRQSLGQGLEFLIYFQGNSAPDKSGLPSDRFSAERTGGSVSTLTIQRTQQEDSAVYLCASSLWWGQPQHFGDGTRLSIL.

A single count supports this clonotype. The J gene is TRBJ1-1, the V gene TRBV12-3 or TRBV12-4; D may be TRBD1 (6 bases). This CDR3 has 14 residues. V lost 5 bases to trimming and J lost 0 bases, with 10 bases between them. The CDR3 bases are TGTGCCAGCAGTCCGGACAGACTGAACACTGAAGCTTTCTTT. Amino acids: CASSPDRLNTEAFF.

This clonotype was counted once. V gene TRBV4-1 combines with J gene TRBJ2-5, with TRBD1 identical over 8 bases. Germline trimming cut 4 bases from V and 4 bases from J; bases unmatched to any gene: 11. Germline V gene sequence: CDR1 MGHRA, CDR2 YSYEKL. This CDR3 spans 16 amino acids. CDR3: CASSRTDRDLTETQYF. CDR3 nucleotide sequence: TGCGCCAGCAGCCGAACGGACAGGGATTTAACAGAGACCCAGTACTTC.

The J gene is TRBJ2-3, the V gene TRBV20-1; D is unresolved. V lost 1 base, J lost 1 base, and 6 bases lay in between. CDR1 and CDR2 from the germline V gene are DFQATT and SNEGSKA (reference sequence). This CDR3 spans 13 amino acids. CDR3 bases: TGCAGTGCTAGAGTCCGGGGCACAGATACGCAGTATTTT. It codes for CSARVRGTDTQYF.

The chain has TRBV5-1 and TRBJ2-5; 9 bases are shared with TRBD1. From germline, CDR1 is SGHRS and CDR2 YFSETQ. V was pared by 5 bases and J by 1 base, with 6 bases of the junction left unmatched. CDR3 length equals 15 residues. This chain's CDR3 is CASRLQGAPQETQYF. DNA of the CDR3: TGCGCCAGCAGACTACAGGGGGCGCCCCAAGAGACCCAGTACTTC.

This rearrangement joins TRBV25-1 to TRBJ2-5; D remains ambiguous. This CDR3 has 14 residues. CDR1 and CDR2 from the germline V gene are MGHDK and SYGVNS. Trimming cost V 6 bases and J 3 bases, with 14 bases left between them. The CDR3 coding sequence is TGTGCCAGCAGCCTAAGGCCGGTTGAAGAGACCCAGTACTTC. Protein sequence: CASSLRPVEETQYF.

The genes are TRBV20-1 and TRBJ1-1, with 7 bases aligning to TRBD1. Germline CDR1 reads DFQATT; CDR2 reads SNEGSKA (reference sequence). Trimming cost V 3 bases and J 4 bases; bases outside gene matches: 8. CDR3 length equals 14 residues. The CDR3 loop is CSASTQGVATEAFF. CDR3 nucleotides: TGCAGTGCTAGTACCCAGGGGGTCGCCACTGAAGCTTTCTTT.

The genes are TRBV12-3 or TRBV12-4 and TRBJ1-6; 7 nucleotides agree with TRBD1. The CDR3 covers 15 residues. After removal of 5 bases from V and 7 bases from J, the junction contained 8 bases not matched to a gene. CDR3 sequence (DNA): TGTGCCAGCAGTCGCCTCGAGGGGGCCAATTCACCCCTCCACTTT. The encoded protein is CASSRLEGANSPLHF.

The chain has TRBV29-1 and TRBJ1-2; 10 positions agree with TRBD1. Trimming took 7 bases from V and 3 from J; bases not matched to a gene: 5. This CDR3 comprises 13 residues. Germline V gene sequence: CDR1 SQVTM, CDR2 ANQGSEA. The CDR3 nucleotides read TGCAGCGCGGGGACAGGGGAGCACTATGGCTACACCTTC. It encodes CSAGTGEHYGYTF.

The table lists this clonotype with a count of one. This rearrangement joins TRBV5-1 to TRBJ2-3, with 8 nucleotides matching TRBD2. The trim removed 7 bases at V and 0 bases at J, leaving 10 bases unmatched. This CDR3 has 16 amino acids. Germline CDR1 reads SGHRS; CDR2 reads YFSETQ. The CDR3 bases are TGCGCCAGCCGCATTGGTAGCGGGGCGAGCACAGATACGCAGTATTTT. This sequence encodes CASRIGSGASTDTQYF.

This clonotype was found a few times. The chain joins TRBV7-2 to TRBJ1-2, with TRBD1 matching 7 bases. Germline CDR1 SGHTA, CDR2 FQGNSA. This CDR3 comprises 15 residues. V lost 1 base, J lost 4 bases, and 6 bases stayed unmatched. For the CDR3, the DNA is TGTGCCAGCAGCTTAGGACAGGGAGGGTTCTATGGCTACACCTTC. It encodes CASSLGQGGFYGYTF. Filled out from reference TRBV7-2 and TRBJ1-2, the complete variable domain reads GAGVSQSPSNKVTEKGKDVELRCDPISGHTALYWYRQSLGQGLEFLIYFQGNSAPDKSGLPSDRFSAERTGGSVSTLTIQRTQQEDSAVYLCASSLGQGGFYGYTFGSGTRLTVV.

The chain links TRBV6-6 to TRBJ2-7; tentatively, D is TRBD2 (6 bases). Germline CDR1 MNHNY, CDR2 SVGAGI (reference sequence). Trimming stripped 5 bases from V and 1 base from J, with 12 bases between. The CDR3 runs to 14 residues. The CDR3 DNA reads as TGTGCCAGCAGTGGAGGGCCACCGTCCTACGAGCAGTACTTC. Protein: CASSGGPPSYEQYF.

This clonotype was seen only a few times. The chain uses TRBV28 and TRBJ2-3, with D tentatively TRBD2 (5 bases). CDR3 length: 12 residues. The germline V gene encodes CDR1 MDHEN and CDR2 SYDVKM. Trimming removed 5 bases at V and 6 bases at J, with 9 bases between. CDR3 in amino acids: CASSGSGDTQYF. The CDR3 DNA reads TGTGCCAGCAGTGGGAGTGGGGATACGCAGTATTTT.

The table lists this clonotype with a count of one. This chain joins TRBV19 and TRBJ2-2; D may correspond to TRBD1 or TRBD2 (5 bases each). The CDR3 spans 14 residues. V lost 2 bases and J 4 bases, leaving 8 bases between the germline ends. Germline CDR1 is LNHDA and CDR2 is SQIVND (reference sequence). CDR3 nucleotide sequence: TGTGCCAGTAGTATATCGGGGACCACCGGGGAGCTGTTTTTT. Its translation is CASSISGTTGELFF.

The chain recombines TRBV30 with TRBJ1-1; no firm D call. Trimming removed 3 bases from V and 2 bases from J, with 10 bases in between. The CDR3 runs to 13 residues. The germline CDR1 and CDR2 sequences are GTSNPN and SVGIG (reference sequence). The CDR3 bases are TGTGCCTGGAGGGGCAGTGACAACACTGAAGCTTTCTTT. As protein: CAWRGSDNTEAFF.